Detailed here is one TCR beta chain. This sample stems from a study of blood T cell repertoires in COVID-19. Some clones are missing from TCRdb's copy, which holds only in-frame ones; the method was immunoSEQ multiplex PCR. The data contain about 90,000 clones, 80% to 95% of them singletons. V lost 1 base, J lost 6 bases, and 8 bases stayed unmatched. Germline V gene lookup returns CDR1 PRHDT and CDR2 FYEKMQ (reference sequence). The CDR3 spans 15 residues. Source material: peripheral blood. The receptor's source is an older woman with active COVID-19. The chain is built from TRBV13 and TRBJ1-2; 7 bases fit TRBD1. CDR3 protein: CASSLVTGDMNGYTF. The CDR3 region has the DNA TGTGCCAGCAGCTTAGTAACAGGGGATATGAATGGCTACACCTTC.